This T cell receptor beta chain was found in a study of cytomegalovirus exposure and HLA in healthy donors. This CDR3 spans 15 amino acids. J was trimmed by 5 bases and V by 4 bases; bases with no gene match: 4. The germline CDR1 and CDR2 sequences are SGHAT and FQNNGV. Primers for the PCR totalled 60 Vbeta and 13 Jbeta. Assay: immunoSEQ multiplex PCR; the TCRdb copy retains only in-frame clones and omits some. The sample has about 130,000 clones, more than 75% seen once. A word on this clone: Its antigen is currently unknown.

Study-wide findings and caveats: A later analysis reported that several of the most significant clusters appeared to be linked to common viral pathogens, among them Epstein-Barr virus. A few CMV-associated chains proved CMV antigen-specific in vitro.

The chain couples TRBV11-2 to TRBJ1-4; 10 nucleotides match TRBD1. This clonotype was sampled from a man younger than 45 in good health and CMV-seronegative. Material: PBMCs. CDR3 amino acids: CASSYGQGVNEKLFF. The DNA for the CDR3 is TGTGCCAGCAGCTATGGACAGGGGGTGAATGAAAAACTGTTTTTT. Full variable domain (rest looked up from reference TRBV11-2 and TRBJ1-4): EAGVAQSPRYKIIEKRQSVAFWCNPISGHATLYWYQQILGQGPKLLIQFQNNGVVDDSQLPKDRFSAERLKGVDSTLKIQPAKLEDSAVYLCASSYGQGVNEKLFFGSGTQLSVL.